This T cell receptor beta chain was documented in a study of T cell responses to AZD1222 COVID-19 vaccine. A remark on this clone: Its specificity is unknown.

Study results and caveats: Along spike, vaccine-associated CD4 TCRs were found throughout, with dominance at 160-218 and 743-854. Repertoire sampling occurred only after the peak T cell response. Per reports, nearly half of all spike-specific TCRs target regions that are unmutated in variants.

Only in-frame clones appear in the TCRdb table, and some are missing; sequencing was by immunoSEQ multiplex PCR. The sample holds 150,000 to 200,000 clones, 85% to 95% seen once. Germline lookup yields CDR1 LGHDT and CDR2 YNNKEL (reference sequence). This CDR3 is 14 amino acids long. Trimming took 6 bases from V and 3 from J, leaving 12 bases between them. This TCR came from an adult who received the MenACWY meningococcal vaccine as a control. This chain joins TRBV3-1 (or the pseudogene TRBV3-2) and TRBJ2-1; a weak D match, TRBD2 (5 bases). Sequenced here: peripheral blood, sampled 28 days after the second dose of the MenACWY control vaccine. The CDR3 loop is CASRPAGYYNEQFF. Written as DNA, the CDR3 is TGTGCCAGCAGGCCGGCGGGTTACTACAATGAGCAGTTCTTC.